This T cell receptor beta chain was identified in a study of blood T cell repertoires in COVID-19. Study background: PBMCs, B-cell-depleted T cells, or T cells were the source of the cDNA or gDNA that made up the material.

V was pared by 0 bases and J by 3 bases, with 3 bases of the junction left unmatched. The CDR3 length is 16 residues. Germline V CDR1 and CDR2: LGHNA, YNFKEQ. This clone was counted at least ten times. Libraries were prepared by immunoSEQ multiplex PCR; TCRdb keeps only in-frame clonotypes and omits some of them. The sample lists roughly 60,000 clones, over 80% occurring once. The clonotype was recovered from a young man with COVID-19, enrolled during active disease. This chain uses TRBV4-2 with TRBJ2-7; 12 bases agree with TRBD2. The specimen was peripheral blood. The CDR3 DNA reads as TGTGCCAGCAGCCAAGACGCGACTAGCGGGAGCTACGAGCAGTACTTC. Translating it yields CASSQDATSGSYEQYF.